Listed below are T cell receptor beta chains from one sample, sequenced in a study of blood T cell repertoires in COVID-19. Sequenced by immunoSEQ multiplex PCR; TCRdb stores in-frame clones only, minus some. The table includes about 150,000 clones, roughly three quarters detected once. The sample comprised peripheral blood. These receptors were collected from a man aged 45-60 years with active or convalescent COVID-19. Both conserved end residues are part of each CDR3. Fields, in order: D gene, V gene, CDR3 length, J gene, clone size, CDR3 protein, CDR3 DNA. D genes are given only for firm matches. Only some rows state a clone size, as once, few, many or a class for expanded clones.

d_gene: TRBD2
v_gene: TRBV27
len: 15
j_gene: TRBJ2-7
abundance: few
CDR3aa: CASSPRTSGSGEQYF
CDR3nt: TGTGCCAGCAGCCCCCGGACTAGCGGGAGTGGCGAGCAGTACTTC

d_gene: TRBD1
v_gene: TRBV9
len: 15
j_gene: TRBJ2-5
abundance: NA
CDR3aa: CASSVGGQGAETQYF
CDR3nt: TGTGCCAGCAGCGTAGGGGGACAGGGGGCAGAGACCCAGTACTTC

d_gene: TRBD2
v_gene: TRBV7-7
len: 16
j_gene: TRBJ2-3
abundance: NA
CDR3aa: CASSPGLAGSTDTQYF
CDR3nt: TGTGCTAGCAGTCCCGGACTAGCGGGTAGCACAGATACGCAGTATTTT

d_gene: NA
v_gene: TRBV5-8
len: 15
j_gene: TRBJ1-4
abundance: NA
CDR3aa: CASSFWGGTNEKLFF
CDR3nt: TGTGCCAGCAGCTTCTGGGGGGGGACTAATGAAAAACTGTTTTTT

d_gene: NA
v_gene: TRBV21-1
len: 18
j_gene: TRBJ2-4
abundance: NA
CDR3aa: CASSSPTHRGRAKNIQYF
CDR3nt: TGTGCCAGCAGCTCACCCACCCACAGGGGGCGAGCCAAAAACATTCAGTACTTC

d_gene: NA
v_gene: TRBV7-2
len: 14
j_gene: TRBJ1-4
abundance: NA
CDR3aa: CASSRTGGNEKLFF
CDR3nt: TGTGCCAGCAGCCGGACGGGGGGCAATGAAAAACTGTTTTTT

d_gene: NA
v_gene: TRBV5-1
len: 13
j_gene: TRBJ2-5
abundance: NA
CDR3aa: CASSWQAAETQYF
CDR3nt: TGCGCCAGCAGCTGGCAGGCCGCAGAGACCCAGTACTTC

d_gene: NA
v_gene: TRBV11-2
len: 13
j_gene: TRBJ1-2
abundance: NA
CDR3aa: CASSLGGINGYTF
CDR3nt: TGTGCCAGCAGCTTGGGGGGTATCAATGGCTACACCTTC

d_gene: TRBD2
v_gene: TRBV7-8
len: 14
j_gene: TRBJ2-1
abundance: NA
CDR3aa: CASSRGGSYNEQFF
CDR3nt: TGTGCCAGCAGCCGGGGGGGCTCCTACAATGAGCAGTTCTTC

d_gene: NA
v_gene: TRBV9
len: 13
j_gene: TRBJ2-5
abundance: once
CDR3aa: CASSARGQETQYF
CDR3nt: TGTGCCAGCAGCGCGCGGGGTCAAGAGACCCAGTACTTC

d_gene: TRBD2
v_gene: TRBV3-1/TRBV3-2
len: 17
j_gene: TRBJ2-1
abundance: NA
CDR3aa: CASSQDSSGGAYDEQFF
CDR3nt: TGTGCCAGCAGCCAAGATTCCAGCGGGGGGGCTTATGATGAGCAGTTCTTC

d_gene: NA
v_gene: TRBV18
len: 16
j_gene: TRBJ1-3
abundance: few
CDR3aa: CASSPPGQGSGNTIYF
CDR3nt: TGTGCCAGCTCACCACCGGGGCAGGGCTCTGGAAACACCATATATTTT

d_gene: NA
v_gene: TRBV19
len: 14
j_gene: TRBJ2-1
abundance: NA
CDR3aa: CASSKGGTGNEQFF
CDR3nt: TGTGCCAGTAGTAAAGGTGGGACTGGCAATGAGCAGTTCTTC

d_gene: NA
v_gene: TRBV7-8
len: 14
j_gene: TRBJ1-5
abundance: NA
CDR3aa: CASSWLEGNQPQHF
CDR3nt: TGTGCCAGCAGCTGGCTGGAGGGCAATCAGCCCCAGCATTTT

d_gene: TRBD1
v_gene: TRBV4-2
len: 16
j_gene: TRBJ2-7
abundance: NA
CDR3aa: CASSQVARDRDYEQYF
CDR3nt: TGTGCCAGCAGCCAAGTGGCCCGGGACAGGGACTACGAGCAGTACTTC

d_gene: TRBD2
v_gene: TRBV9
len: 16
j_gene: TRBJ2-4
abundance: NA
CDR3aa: CASSVVASGGKNIQYF
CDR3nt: TGTGCCAGCAGCGTAGTGGCTAGCGGGGGCAAAAACATTCAGTACTTC

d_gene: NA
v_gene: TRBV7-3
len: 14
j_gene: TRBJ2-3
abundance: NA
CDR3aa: CASSLIGTTDTQYF
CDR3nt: TGTGCCAGCAGCTTAATAGGGACTACAGATACGCAGTATTTT

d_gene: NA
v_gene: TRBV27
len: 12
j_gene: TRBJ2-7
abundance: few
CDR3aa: CASRRPSGEQYF
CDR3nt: TGTGCCAGCAGACGGCCGAGCGGGGAGCAGTACTTC

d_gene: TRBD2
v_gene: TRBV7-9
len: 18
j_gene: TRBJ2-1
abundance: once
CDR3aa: CASSLRRLAGNTYNEQFF
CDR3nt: TGTGCCAGCAGCTTACGCCGACTAGCGGGCAATACCTACAATGAGCAGTTCTTC

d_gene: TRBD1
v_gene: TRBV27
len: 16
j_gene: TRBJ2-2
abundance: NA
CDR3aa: CASSPTGQSNTGELFF
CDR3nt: TGTGCCAGCAGCCCGACGGGACAGTCGAACACCGGGGAGCTGTTTTTT

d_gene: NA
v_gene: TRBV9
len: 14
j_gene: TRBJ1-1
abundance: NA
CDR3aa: CASSVSGHNTEAFF
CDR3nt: TGTGCCAGCAGCGTATCAGGGCACAACACTGAAGCTTTCTTT

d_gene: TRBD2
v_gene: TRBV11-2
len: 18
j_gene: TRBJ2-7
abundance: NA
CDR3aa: CASSSGLAGVGPTYEQYF
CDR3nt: TGTGCCAGCAGCTCCGGACTAGCGGGAGTGGGCCCAACTTACGAGCAGTACTTC

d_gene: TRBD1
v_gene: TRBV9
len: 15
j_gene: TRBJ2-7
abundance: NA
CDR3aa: CASSARTGSGEEQYF
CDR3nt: TGTGCCAGCAGCGCCCGGACAGGGTCCGGGGAGGAGCAGTACTTC

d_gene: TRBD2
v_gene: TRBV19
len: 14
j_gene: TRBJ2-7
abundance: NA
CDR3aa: CASSLAGGTYEQYF
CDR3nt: TGTGCCAGTAGCCTAGCGGGGGGAACCTACGAGCAGTACTTC

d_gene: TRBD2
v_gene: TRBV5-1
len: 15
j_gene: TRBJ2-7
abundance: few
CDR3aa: CASSPGLAGSHEQYF
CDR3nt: TGCGCCAGCAGCCCCGGACTAGCAGGGTCCCACGAGCAGTACTTC

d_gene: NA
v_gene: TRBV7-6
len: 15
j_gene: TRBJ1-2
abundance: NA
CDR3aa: CASSLEAIANYGYTF
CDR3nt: TGTGCCAGCAGCTTAGAAGCGATAGCTAACTATGGCTACACCTTC

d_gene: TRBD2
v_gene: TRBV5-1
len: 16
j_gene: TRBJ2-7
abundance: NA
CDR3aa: CASSRIPGLAGYEQYF
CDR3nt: TGCGCCAGCAGCCGGATCCCTGGACTAGCGGGATACGAGCAGTACTTC

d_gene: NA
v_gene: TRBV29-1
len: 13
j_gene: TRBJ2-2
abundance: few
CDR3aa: CSALQNRAGELFF
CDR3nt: TGCAGCGCCTTACAGAACAGGGCCGGGGAGCTGTTTTTT

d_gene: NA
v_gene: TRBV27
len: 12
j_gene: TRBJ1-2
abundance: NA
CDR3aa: CASSLGGGGYTF
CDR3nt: TGTGCCAGCAGTTTGGGGGGGGGCGGCTACACCTTC

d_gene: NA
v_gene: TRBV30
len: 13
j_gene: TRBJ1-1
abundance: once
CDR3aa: CAWMGQSYTEAFF
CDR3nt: TGTGCCTGGATGGGGCAGTCTTACACTGAAGCTTTCTTT

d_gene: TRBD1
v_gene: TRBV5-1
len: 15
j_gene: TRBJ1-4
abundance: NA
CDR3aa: CASSLTDRGTEKLFF
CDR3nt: TGCGCCAGCAGCTTAACCGACAGGGGCACAGAAAAACTGTTTTTT

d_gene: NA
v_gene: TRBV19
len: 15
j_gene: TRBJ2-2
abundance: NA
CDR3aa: CASRAGGANTGELFF
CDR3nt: TGTGCCAGTAGGGCGGGCGGCGCGAACACCGGGGAGCTGTTTTTT

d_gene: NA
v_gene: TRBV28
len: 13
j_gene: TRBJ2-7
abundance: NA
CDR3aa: CASRAGRLHEQYF
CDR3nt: TGTGCCAGCAGAGCCGGGAGACTTCACGAGCAGTACTTC

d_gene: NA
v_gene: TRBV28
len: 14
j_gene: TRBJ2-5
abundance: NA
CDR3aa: CASSTGGGGRTQYF
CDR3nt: TGTGCCAGCAGTACCGGAGGGGGGGGAAGGACCCAGTACTTC

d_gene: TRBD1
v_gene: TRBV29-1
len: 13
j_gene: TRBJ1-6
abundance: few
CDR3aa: CSVGTGGNSPLHF
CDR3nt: TGCAGCGTGGGGACAGGGGGTAATTCACCCCTCCACTTT

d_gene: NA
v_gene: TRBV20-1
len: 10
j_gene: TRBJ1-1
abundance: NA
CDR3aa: CSAGRRSAFF
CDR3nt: TGCAGTGCTGGGAGGAGGTCGGCTTTCTTT

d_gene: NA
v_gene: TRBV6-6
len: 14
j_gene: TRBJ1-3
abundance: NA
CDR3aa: CATKTGSSGNTIYF
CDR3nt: TGTGCCACCAAAACAGGGAGCTCTGGAAACACCATATATTTT

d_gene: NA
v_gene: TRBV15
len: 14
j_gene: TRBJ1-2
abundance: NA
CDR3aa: CATSRDLGNYGYTF
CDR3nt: TGTGCCACCAGCAGAGATCTCGGTAACTATGGCTACACCTTC

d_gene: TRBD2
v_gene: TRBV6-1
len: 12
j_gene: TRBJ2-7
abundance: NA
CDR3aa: CASSEGEGEQYF
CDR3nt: TGTGCCAGCAGTGAAGGGGAGGGGGAGCAGTACTTC

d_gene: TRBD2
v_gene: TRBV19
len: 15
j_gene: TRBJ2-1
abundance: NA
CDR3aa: CASSVSSGSFNEQFF
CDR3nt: TGTGCCAGTAGTGTTAGTAGCGGGAGTTTCAATGAGCAGTTCTTC

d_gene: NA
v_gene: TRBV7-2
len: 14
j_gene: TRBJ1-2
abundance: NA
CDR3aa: CASSLDRERYGYTF
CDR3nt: TGTGCCAGCAGCTTAGATCGGGAGCGCTATGGCTACACCTTC

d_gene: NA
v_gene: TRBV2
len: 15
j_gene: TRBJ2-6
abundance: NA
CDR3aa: CASSTQASGANVLTF
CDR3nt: TGTGCCAGCAGTACGCAAGCCTCTGGGGCCAACGTCCTGACTTTC

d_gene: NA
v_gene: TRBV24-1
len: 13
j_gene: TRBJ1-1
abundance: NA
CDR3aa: CATSDAGNTEAFF
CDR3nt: TGTGCCACCAGTGATGCAGGGAACACTGAAGCTTTCTTT

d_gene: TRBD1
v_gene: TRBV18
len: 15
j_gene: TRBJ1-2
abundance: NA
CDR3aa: CASSPTGGENYGYTF
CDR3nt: TGTGCCAGCTCACCCACAGGGGGCGAAAACTATGGCTACACCTTC

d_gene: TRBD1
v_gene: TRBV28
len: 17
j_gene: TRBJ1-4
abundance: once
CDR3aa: CASSSLDRGRRGEKLFF
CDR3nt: TGTGCCAGCAGTTCCCTGGACAGGGGGCGTCGGGGTGAAAAACTGTTTTTT

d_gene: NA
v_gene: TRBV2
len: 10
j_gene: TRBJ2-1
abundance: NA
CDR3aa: CASSGEEQFF
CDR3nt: TGTGCCAGCAGTGGAGAAGAGCAGTTCTTC

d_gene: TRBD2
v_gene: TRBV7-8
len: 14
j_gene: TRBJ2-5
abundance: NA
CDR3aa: CASSLGGRVETQYF
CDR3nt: TGTGCCAGCAGCTTGGGCGGGAGGGTTGAGACCCAGTACTTC

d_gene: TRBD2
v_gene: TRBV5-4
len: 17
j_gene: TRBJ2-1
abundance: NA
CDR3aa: CASSLDPLAGGTNEQFF
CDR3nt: TGTGCCAGCAGCTTGGACCCCCTAGCGGGAGGGACCAATGAGCAGTTCTTC

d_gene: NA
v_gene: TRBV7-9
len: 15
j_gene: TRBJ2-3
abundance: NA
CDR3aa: CASSPSALRTDTQYF
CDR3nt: TGTGCCAGCAGCCCTAGCGCCCTTCGCACAGATACGCAGTATTTT

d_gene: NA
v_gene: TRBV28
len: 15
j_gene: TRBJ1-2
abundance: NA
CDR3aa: CASRLGSGIIYGYTF
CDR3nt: TGTGCCAGCAGGTTGGGTAGCGGGATTATCTATGGCTACACCTTC

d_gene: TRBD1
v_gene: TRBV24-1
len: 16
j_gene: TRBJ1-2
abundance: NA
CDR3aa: CATSDLGTDGNYGYTF
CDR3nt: TGTGCCACCAGTGATTTGGGGACAGACGGAAACTATGGCTACACCTTC

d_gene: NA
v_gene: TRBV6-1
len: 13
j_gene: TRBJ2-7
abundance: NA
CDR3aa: CASSEVAQYEQYF
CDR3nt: TGTGCCAGCAGTGAAGTCGCGCAATACGAGCAGTACTTC

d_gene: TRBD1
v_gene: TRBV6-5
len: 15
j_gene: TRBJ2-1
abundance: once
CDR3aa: CASSFRDSSYNEQFF
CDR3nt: TGTGCCAGCAGTTTCCGGGACAGCTCCTACAATGAGCAGTTCTTC